This passage covers 12 T cell receptor beta chains from one sample sequenced in a study of cytomegalovirus exposure and HLA in healthy donors (dated by TCRdb to the late 2010s). The library was generated by the immunoSEQ multiplex PCR assay. For the multiplex PCR, a mixture combining 60 forward primers for TCR Vbeta segments and 13 reverse primers for TCR Jbeta segments was used. The immuneACCESS repertoire file appears here via TCRdb, limited to in-frame rearrangements. These files lack a portion of the clones; in checked studies, under half of the deficit traces to unresolved V genes, and the cause of the others is not known. In all, the sample holds more than 100,000 clones, and roughly 89% of those were seen once. The biggest ten clones account for roughly 5% of the sample. Source material: PBMCs. The receptor source for this set is a woman in her twenties or thirties in good health and CMV-seronegative.

The rearrangement joins TRBV10-3 to TRBJ1-2; 9 bases agree with TRBD1. CDR1 ENHRY and CDR2 SYGVKD come from the germline V gene. Trimming cost V 9 bases and J 7 bases; bases outside gene matches: 6. This CDR3 is built from 12 residues. The CDR3 coding sequence is TGTGCCATGGCCGACAGGGGGGCTGGCTACACCTTC. It codes for CAMADRGAGYTF.

The chain couples TRBV30 to TRBJ1-6; no clear D gene. This CDR3 region has 14 residues. Trimming took off 3 bases at V and 1 base at J, with 7 bases between the two ends. Looked up from germline, CDR1 is GTSNPN and CDR2 is SVGIG (reference sequence). CDR3 protein: CAWRTPSYNSPLHF. The CDR3 DNA reads TGTGCCTGGAGAACTCCGTCCTATAATTCACCCCTCCACTTT.

The chain's CDR3 is CAWTRAYEQYF. The DNA for the CDR3 is TGTGCCTGGACTCGGGCCTACGAGCAGTACTTC. This rearrangement joins TRBV30 to TRBJ2-7, with no clear D. Germline loops: CDR1 GTSNPN, CDR2 SVGIG (reference sequence). The CDR3 has 11 residues. The V gene lost 4 bases and the J gene lost 2 bases, with 6 bases spanning the gap.

The chain employs TRBV5-1 and TRBJ2-7; 9 bases agree with TRBD1. The J call is doubtful: the DNA matches TRBJ2-5 better. This CDR3 has 15 residues. CDR1 is SGHRS and CDR2 is YFSETQ in the germline V gene. The CDR3 sequence: CASSLRGQGQETQYF. CDR3 coding DNA: TGCGCCAGCAGCCTACGGGGACAGGGTCAAGAGACCCAGTACTTC.

This CDR3 is CASSLGSLEQYF. CDR3 nucleotides: TGTGCCAGCAGCTTAGGTTCACTCGAGCAGTACTTC. This chain links TRBV13 with TRBJ2-7; no reliable D call. The CDR3 has 12 amino acids. The ends were cut back, 0 bases at V and 6 bases at J, with 6 bases in the middle. Germline assignment: CDR1 PRHDT and CDR2 FYEKMQ (reference sequence).

This rearrangement joins TRBV4-1 to TRBJ1-4, with D tentatively TRBD1 (6 bases). CDR1 and CDR2 from the germline V gene are MGHRA and YSYEKL. This CDR3 spans 15 amino acids. V lost 4 bases, J lost 5 bases, and 14 bases lay in between. CDR3 residues: CASSRQQGINEKLFF. The CDR3 DNA sequence: TGCGCCAGCAGCCGACAACAGGGTATAAATGAAAAACTGTTTTTT.

The chain joins TRBV27 to TRBJ1-2, with 9 bases lining up with TRBD1. The CDR3 contains 14 residues. Germline V gene lookup returns CDR1 MNHEY and CDR2 SMNVEV (reference sequence). V shed 5 bases, J shed 7 bases, and the junction held 8 bases outside the gene matches. CDR3 nucleotides: TGTGCCAGCAGTAGAGGAGGGACAGGGATTGGCTACACCTTC. As protein: CASSRGGTGIGYTF.

This clone was counted only a few times. V is TRBV5-1 and J is TRBJ1-3, with D perhaps TRBD1 (6 bases). The CDR3 has 14 residues. Germline V gives CDR1 SGHRS, CDR2 YFSETQ. With 3 bases removed from V and 2 bases from J, the gap between germline ends came to 9 bases. DNA for the CDR3: TGCGCCAGCAGCTCACAGGGAGCTGGAAACACCATATATTTT. This codes for CASSSQGAGNTIYF.

The chain employs TRBV28 and TRBJ2-7, with TRBD1 matching 8 bases. The CDR3 has 19 residues. V lost 6 bases and J lost 1; bases outside the gene matches: 20. Germline CDR1 and CDR2: MDHEN and SYDVKM. CDR3 bases: TGTGCCAGCAGCCCTCCAGCCCCTTTTGACAGGGGCGGATCCTACGAGCAGTACTTC. Encoded protein: CASSPPAPFDRGGSYEQYF.

The table lists this clone with a count of one. The chain combines TRBV19 with TRBJ2-5, with TRBD2 matching over 8 bases. This CDR3 has 15 amino acids. CDR1 is LNHDA, CDR2 SQIVND, per germline (reference sequence). V lost 3 bases, J lost 9 bases, and 12 bases stayed unmatched. The CDR3: CASSIGAGAARAQYF. CDR3 in DNA: TGTGCCAGTAGTATTGGAGCGGGGGCGGCGAGGGCCCAGTACTTC.

J is TRBJ1-2 and V is TRBV6-1; weak D call: TRBD1 (6 bases). CDR3 size: 17 residues. Trimming cost V 3 bases and J 1 base, with 18 bases left between them. Germline CDR1 is MNHNS and CDR2 is SASEGT. This CDR3 is CASSDGTSRWVNYGYTF. CDR3 DNA: TGTGCCAGCAGTGACGGGACATCCAGATGGGTTAACTATGGCTACACCTTC.

This clone has a handful of counts. In nucleotides, the CDR3 is TGTGCCATCAGTGAGTCGGGCCAGGGTGACGAGCAGTACTTC. It encodes CAISESGQGDEQYF. This chain links TRBV10-3 with TRBJ2-7, with D possibly matching TRBD1 (5 bases). CDR1 is ENHRY, CDR2 SYGVKD, per germline. The CDR3 consists of 14 residues. V shed 0 bases and J shed 5 bases, with 11 bases lying between them.